One T cell receptor (beta chain) is described in this entry. Its cognate antigen is unknown. These data are taken from a study of post-analysis software for immune sequencing data. As for the study in general: Recorded subtypes: relapsing-remitting, secondary progressive, progressive-relapsing; some patients unannotated.

TCR beta cDNA libraries had unique molecular identifiers. Input of roughly 0.9 to 11 million T cells yielded a few hundred thousand cDNA molecules. TCRdb re-called the PCR reads with MiXCR, one entry per CDR3 protein. The sample has 800,000 to 950,000 distinct CDR3 sequences; 53% are singletons. The CDR3 covers 11 residues. V was pared by 4 bases and J by 9 bases, with 7 bases between. Per the germline V gene, CDR1 is MGHRA and CDR2 is YSYEKL. General study points: Elevated frequency relative to controls characterized several TRBV segments in patients, TRBV5-6, TRBV5-1 and TRBV20-1 among them.

The source is a girl aged 5-17 years with multiple sclerosis. The rearrangement links TRBV4-1 to TRBJ2-1; D remains unclear. The sample comprised blood. The CDR3 nucleotides are TGCGCCAGCAGCCGGGGTGGTGAGCAGTTCTTC. It is translated as CASSRGGEQFF.